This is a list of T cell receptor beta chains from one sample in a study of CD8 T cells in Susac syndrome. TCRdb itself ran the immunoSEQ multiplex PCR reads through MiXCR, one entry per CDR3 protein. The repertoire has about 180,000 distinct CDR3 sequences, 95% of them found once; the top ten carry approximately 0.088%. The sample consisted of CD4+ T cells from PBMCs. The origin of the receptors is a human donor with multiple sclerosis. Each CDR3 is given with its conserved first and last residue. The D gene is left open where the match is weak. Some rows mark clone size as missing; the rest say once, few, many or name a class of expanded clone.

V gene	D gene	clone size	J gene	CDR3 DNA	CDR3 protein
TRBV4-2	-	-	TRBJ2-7	TGTGCCAGCAGCCCGGGGACAAGCAGCTCCTACGAGCAGTACTTC	CASSPGTSSSYEQYF
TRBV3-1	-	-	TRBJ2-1	TGTGCCAGCAGCCTGGGCCAGATCGGGGATGAGCAGTTCTTC	CASSLGQIGDEQFF
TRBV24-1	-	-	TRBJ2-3	TGTGCCACCAGTGATTTGGGACTGAGCACAGATACGCAGTATTTT	CATSDLGLSTDTQYF
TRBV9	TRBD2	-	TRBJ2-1	TGTGCCAGCAGCCCGTGGACTAGCGGGGGCCTGGAGGGGTCCTACAATGAGCAGTTCTTC	CASSPWTSGGLEGSYNEQFF
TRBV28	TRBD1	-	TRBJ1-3	TGTGCCAGCAGTTTTACAGGGGCGGGTTCTGGAAACACCATATATTTT	CASSFTGAGSGNTIYF
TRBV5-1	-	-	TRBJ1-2	TGCGCCAGCGGAGGGAACTATGGCTACACCTTC	CASGGNYGYTF
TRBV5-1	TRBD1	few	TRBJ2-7	TGCGCCAGCAGTGACGGACAGGGATGGGCCTACGAGCAGTACTTC	CASSDGQGWAYEQYF
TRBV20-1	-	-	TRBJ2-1	TGCAGTCTCCTTGGCGTCTATGAGCAGTTCTTC	CSLLGVYEQFF
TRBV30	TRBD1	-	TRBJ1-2	TGTGCCTGGGGGACAGGGGCTGTCTTAGGCTACACCTTC	CAWGTGAVLGYTF
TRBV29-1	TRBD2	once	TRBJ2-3	TGCAGCGTTGAAGGGGATAGCGGGGCCCCAGATACGCAGTATTTT	CSVEGDSGAPDTQYF
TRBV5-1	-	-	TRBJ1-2	TGCGCCAGTACAGAGGGCCAGACCTATGGCTACACCTTC	CASTEGQTYGYTF
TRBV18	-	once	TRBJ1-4	TGTGCCAGCTCAAGAAGGGCCTCAACTAATGAAAAACTGTTTTTT	CASSRRASTNEKLFF
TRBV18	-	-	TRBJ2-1	TGTGCCAGCTCACCCCTTTCCGGGGACAATGAGCAGTTCTTC	CASSPLSGDNEQFF
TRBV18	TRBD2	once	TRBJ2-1	TGTGCCAGCTCACCGCTAGCGGGGGCCTTCTACAATGAGCAGTTCTTC	CASSPLAGAFYNEQFF
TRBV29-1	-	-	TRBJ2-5	TGCAGCGCAATGAGCGGGCTGGAGACCCAGTACTTC	CSAMSGLETQYF
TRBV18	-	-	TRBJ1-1	TGTGCCAGCTCGGTTAAGACAGAGCTGAGCACTGAAGCTTTCTTT	CASSVKTELSTEAFF
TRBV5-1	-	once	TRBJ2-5	TGCGCCAGCAGCTCTGGGGGAGCAGGGACCCAGTACTTC	CASSSGGAGTQYF
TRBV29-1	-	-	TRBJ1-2	TGCAGCGTTGAGGGTGCACACAGCCTTAACTATGGCTACACCTTC	CSVEGAHSLNYGYTF
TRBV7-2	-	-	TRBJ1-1	TGTGCCAGCAGCTTAGATTCAGGCACTGAAGCTTTCTTT	CASSLDSGTEAFF
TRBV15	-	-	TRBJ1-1	TGTGCCACCAGCAGAGAACAGCTGAACACTGAAGCTTTCTTT	CATSREQLNTEAFF
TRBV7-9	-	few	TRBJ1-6	TGTGCCAGCAGCTCTCAGGGAGGTTCACCCCTCCACTTT	CASSSQGGSPLHF
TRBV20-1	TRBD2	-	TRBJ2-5	TGCAGTGCAGCCCCACTAGCGGGGGGGACCCAGTACTTC	CSAAPLAGGTQYF
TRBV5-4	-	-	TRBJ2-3	TGTGCCAGCAGCTCAAGAGGGGGGACAGATACGCAGTATTTT	CASSSRGGTDTQYF
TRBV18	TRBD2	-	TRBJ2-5	TGTGCCAGCTCACGGACTAGTGAGGAGACCCAGTACTTC	CASSRTSEETQYF
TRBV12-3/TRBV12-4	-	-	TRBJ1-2	TGTGCCAGCAGTTTACGGGGGCGCTACTCAGATGGCTACACCTTC	CASSLRGRYSDGYTF
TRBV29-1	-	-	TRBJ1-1	TGCAGCGCCGGGGACAACGCGAACACTGAAGCTTTCTTT	CSAGDNANTEAFF
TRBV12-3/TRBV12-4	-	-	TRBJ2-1	TGTGCCAGCAGTTTTACAGGGAATGAGCAGTTCTTC	CASSFTGNEQFF
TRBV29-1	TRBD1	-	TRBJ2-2	TGCAGCGTTGGTGGACAGGGGGCGAACACCGGGGAGCTGTTTTTT	CSVGGQGANTGELFF
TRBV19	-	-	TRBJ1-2	TGTGCCAGTTTCCGAGGGGAACTTGATGGCTACACCTTC	CASFRGELDGYTF
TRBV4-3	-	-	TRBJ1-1	TGCGCCAGCAGCCAAATAGGGGGGGTGAACACTGAAGCTTTCTTT	CASSQIGGVNTEAFF
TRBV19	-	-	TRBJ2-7	TGTGCCAGTAGTATCGGCTACGAGCAGTACTTC	CASSIGYEQYF
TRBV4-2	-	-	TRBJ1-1	TGTGCCAGCAGCCAAGATGTGGTCAGCCAGAACACTGAAGCTTTCTTT	CASSQDVVSQNTEAFF
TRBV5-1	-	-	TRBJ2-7	TGCGCCAGCAGCGTGGGCAGGTACGAGCAGTACTTC	CASSVGRYEQYF
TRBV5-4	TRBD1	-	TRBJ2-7	TGTGCCAGCAGCTTGGCCGGGACAGGGATCTTCGAGCAGTACTTC	CASSLAGTGIFEQYF
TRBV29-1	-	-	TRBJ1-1	TGCAGCGTTGATTCAGGGGTAGGAACTGAAGCTTTCTTT	CSVDSGVGTEAFF
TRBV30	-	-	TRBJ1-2	TGTGCCTGGACAAGAAATCGACAGGTAGCTAACTATGGCTACACCTTC	CAWTRNRQVANYGYTF
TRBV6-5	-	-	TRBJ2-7	TGTGCCGCGGGGAGAGGGAGCTCCTACGAGCAGTACTTC	CAAGRGSSYEQYF
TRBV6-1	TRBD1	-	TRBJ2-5	TGTGCCAGCAGTGAAGAGTACAATGCAGAGGACAGGAAGTACTTC	CASSEEYNAEDRKYF
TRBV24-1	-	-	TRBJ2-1	TGTGCCACCAGTCCCCCGGGCTCCTACAATGAGCAGTTCTTC	CATSPPGSYNEQFF
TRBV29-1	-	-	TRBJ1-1	TGCAGCGTGGGGCGACAGATGAACACTGAAGCTTTCTTT	CSVGRQMNTEAFF
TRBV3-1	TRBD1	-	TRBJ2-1	TGTGCCAGCAGCTTATACAGGGGTCAAGGGTGGAATGAGCAGTTCTTC	CASSLYRGQGWNEQFF
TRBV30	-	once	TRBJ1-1	TGTGCCAGTCGGGGGGGGCCGGACACTGAAGCTTTCTTT	CASRGGPDTEAFF
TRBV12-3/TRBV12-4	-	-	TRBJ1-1	TGTGCCAGCAGTCAGGCGATTGAAGCTTTCTTT	CASSQAIEAFF
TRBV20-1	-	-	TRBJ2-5	TGCAGTGCTAGAGATGGCCGGGAGACCCAGTACTTC	CSARDGRETQYF
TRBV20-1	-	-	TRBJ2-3	TGCAGTGCTAGTGATGCTAGCTCCTCCACAGATACGCAGTATTTT	CSASDASSSTDTQYF
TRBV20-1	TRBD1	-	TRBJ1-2	TGCAGTGCTTCCTACAGGGGTCAGGGAGGCTACACCTTC	CSASYRGQGGYTF
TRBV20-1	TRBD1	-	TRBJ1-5	TGCAGTGCGGGACAGCCCAATCAGCCCCAGCATTTT	CSAGQPNQPQHF
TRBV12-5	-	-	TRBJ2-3	TGTGCTAGTGGTTTGCTAGATACGCAGTATTTT	CASGLLDTQYF
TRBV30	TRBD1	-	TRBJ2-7	TGTGCCTGGAGCCCTTCGAGGACAGGAGAAACCTACGAGCAGTACTTC	CAWSPSRTGETYEQYF
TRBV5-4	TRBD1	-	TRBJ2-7	TGTGCCAGCAGCCCACGGACAGGGGGGGTGTCCGAGCAGTACTTC	CASSPRTGGVSEQYF
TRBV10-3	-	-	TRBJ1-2	TGTGCCATCCTTCGGACAGATGACAACTATGGCTACACCTTC	CAILRTDDNYGYTF
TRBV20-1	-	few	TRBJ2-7	TGCAGTGCTAGAGGGGGTGGGTACGAGCAGTACTTC	CSARGGGYEQYF
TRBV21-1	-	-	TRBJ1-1	TGTGCCAGCAGCAAGGCCCCGGGACGGCGGGGAATGAACACTGAAGCTTTCTTT	CASSKAPGRRGMNTEAFF
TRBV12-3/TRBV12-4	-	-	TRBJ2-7	TGTGCCAGCAGTTTAGCGCGCAGGGCGAGCCACGAGCAGTACTTC	CASSLARRASHEQYF